The table lists the clone carrying this T cell receptor beta chain with many counts. Germline V gives CDR1 KGHDR, CDR2 SFDVKD. Trimming cost V 3 bases and J 1 base, with 10 bases left between them. The CDR3 loop spans 15 amino acids. Prior to thyroid surgery, none of the patients had received any treatment. This entry is derived from a study of metastatic and nonmetastatic thyroid tumors. Overall study context: Comparative analysis of repertoires was undertaken across blood and tumor or nodule tissue obtained from malignant and benign thyroid patients.

As processed by the authors: A distant-metastasis classifier for papillary thyroid cancer was built using CDR3 differences across clinicopathological groups. MiXCR was used by TCRdb to re-call the PCR reads. TCRdb assigned the V and J calls; the authors' analysis was not used. Among some 22,000 clones listed, about 24% were seen once. The sequencing sample was made of tumor tissue. The V gene is TRBV24-1, the J gene TRBJ2-3, with D possibly TRBD2 on 6 matching bases. The clonotype comes from a male donor with papillary thyroid cancer or a benign thyroid nodule (not recorded which). Some clones in this sample may be carry-over from other donors' samples. The CDR3 here is CATSDTREGTDTQYF. In DNA, the CDR3 is TGTGCCACCAGTGATACTAGGGAGGGCACAGATACGCAGTATTTT.